The T cell receptor beta chain under discussion was sequenced for a study of T-cell reconstitution after alpha-beta-depleted transplantation in children. Broader study findings: Among T cells one year after transplant, newly produced cells accounted for most counts and diversity. In patients about two months after transplant, alpha-beta T cells reportedly arose from several hundred expanded graft clones. Recipient T cells and thymic progenitors that survived were the source of the high TCRbeta diversity seen at day 60 in some patients.

A library of TCRbeta sequences, prepared with unique molecular identifiers, was generated. TCRdb analysed the PCR reads with MiXCR anew, one entry per CDR3 protein. The repertoire includes more than 400,000 distinct CDR3 sequences, over 9.5% of them detected once, and around 15% sits in the top ten. This clonotype was picked up a small number of times. Its antigen remains unknown. CDR3 length equals 10 residues. Germline-derived CDR1 and CDR2 are MDHEN and SYDVKM. Trimming took 6 bases from V and 10 from J, leaving 7 bases between them. Source: PBMCs, mostly from graft donor cells, taken 180 days after TCRalphabeta/CD19-depleted stem cell transplant. The genes are TRBV28 and TRBJ2-1; a weak D match, TRBD1 (6 bases). This clonotype was obtained from a female patient younger than 10 who had a stem cell transplant for aplastic anemia, so the T cells may come from the graft donor. The CDR3 DNA reads as TGTGCCAGCAGCGACAGGGAGCAGTTCTTC. Its protein product is CASSDREQFF. Based on the CDR3 plus reference TRBV28 and TRBJ2-1, the full variable domain is DVKVTQSSRYLVKRTGEKVFLECVQDMDHENMFWYRQDPGLGLRLIYFSYDVKMKEKGDIPEGYSVSREKKERFSLILESASTNQTSMYLCASSDREQFFGPGTRLTVL.